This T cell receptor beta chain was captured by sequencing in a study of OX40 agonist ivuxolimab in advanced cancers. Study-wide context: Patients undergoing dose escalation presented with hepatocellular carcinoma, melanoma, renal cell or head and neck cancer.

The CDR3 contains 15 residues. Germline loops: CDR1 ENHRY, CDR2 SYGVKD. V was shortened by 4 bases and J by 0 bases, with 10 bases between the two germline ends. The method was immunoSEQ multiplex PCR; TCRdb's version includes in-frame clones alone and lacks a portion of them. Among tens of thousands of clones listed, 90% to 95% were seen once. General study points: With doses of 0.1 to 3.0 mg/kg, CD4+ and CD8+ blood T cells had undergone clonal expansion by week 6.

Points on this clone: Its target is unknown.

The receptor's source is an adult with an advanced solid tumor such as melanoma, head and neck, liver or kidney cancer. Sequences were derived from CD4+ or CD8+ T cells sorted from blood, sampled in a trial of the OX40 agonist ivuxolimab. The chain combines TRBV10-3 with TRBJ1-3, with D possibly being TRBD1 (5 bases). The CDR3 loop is CAISGGHNSGNTIYF. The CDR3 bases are TGTGCCATCAGTGGTGGACACAACTCTGGAAACACCATATATTTT.